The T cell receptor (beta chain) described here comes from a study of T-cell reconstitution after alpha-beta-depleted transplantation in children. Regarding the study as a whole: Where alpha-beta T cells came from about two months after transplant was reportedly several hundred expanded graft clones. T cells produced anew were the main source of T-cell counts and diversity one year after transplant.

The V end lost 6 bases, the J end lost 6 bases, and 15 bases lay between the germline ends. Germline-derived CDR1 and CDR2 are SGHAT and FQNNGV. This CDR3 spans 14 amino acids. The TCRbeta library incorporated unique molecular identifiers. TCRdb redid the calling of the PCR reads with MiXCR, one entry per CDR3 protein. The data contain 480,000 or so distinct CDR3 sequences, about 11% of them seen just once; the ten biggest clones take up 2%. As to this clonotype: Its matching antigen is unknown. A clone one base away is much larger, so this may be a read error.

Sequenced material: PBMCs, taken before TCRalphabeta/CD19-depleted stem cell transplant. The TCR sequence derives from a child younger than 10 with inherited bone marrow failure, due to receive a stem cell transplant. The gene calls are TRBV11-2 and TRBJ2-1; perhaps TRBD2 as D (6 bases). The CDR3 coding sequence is TGTGCCAGCAGACACCAACCCGGGGGCAATGAGCAGTTCTTC. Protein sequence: CASRHQPGGNEQFF.